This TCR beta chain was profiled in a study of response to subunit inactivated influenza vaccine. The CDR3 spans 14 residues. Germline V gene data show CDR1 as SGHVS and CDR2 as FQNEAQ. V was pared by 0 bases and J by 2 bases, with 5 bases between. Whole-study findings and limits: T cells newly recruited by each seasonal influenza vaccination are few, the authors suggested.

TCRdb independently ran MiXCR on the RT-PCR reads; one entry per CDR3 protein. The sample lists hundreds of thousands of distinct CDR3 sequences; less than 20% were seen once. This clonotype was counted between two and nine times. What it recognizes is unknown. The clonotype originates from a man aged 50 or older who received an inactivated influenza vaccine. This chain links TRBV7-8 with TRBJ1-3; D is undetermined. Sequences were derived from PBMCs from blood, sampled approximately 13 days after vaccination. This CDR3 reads CASSLALAGNTIYF. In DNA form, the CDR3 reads TGTGCCAGCAGCTTAGCGCTAGCTGGAAACACCATATATTTT.